The source of this T cell receptor (beta chain) is a study of T cells in localized non-small cell lung cancer. Sequencing used immunoSEQ multiplex PCR; TCRdb keeps in-frame clones, though not all of them. Of 52,000 or so clones listed, about nine tenths are singletons. Trimming at V came to 6 bases and at J to 4 bases, leaving 6 bases not matched to a gene. The CDR3 has 14 amino acids. Germline CDR1 KGHSH, CDR2 LQKENI. Sequenced material: peripheral blood, taken before any cancer treatment. This clonotype was sampled from a male donor aged 60 or over with stage III squamous cell lung carcinoma. The genes are TRBV18 and TRBJ2-1; TRBD2 matches 7 bases. The CDR3 region has the DNA TGTGCCAGCTCCCTCTCTAGCGGTTACAATGAGCAGTTCTTC. Its protein is CASSLSSGYNEQFF.